This T cell receptor (beta chain) was recorded in a study of regulatory T cells in long-lasting Graves disease. General study results and limits: TCR diversity was lower in persistent Graves' patients than in newly diagnosed ones. Analysis covered peripheral blood alone, not thyroid tissue.

This clonotype was counted many times. Antigen specificity is unknown. Time point here: newly diagnosed GD, antithyroid drugs for less than 3 months. The authors made the TCR library using RNA they extracted from PBMCs. Per the germline V gene, CDR1 is SNHLY and CDR2 is FYNNEI. This CDR3 spans 17 amino acids. Trimming took off 4 bases at V and 6 bases at J, with 21 bases between the two ends. Assembly of TCR beta libraries relied on iRepertoire HTBI primers together with Arm-PCR of CDR3 regions. One entry per CDR3 protein results from TCRdb running MiXCR on the multiplex PCR reads. The repertoire holds around 420,000 distinct CDR3 sequences, about a sixth seen once, with about a fifth in the top ten.

The starting material was peripheral blood mononuclear cells (PBMCs), obtained at new diagnosis, from a patient treated with antithyroid drugs. V usage is TRBV2 and J usage is TRBJ2-2; D is ambiguous. The TCR originated in a female donor with Graves disease. The CDR3 here is CASSARLVRTLPGELFF. The CDR3 DNA is TGTGCCAGCAGTGCTAGATTGGTCCGGACCCTTCCCGGGGAGCTGTTTTTT. Full variable domain (missing parts from reference TRBV2 and TRBJ2-2): EPEVTQTPSHQVTQMGQEVILRCVPISNHLYFYWYRQILGQKVEFLVSFYNNEISEKSEIFDDQFSVERPDGSNFTLKIRSTKLEDSAMYFCASSARLVRTLPGELFFGEGSRLTVL.